The T cell receptor beta chain under discussion was sequenced for a study of blood T cell repertoires in COVID-19. For the study at large: Whether acute or convalescent, the COVID-19 samples came from the United States, Italy and Spain. In each case, the material was cDNA or gDNA derived from T cells, B-cell-depleted T cells, or PBMCs.

Germline CDR1 reads SGHAT; CDR2 reads FQNNGV. Between the trimmed V and J ends, which lost 3 bases and 7 bases, there was a span of 19 bases. The CDR3 extends over 16 amino acids. Original processing methods: Scientists estimated how many nucleated cells there were by amplifying reference gene primers. Repertoires were generated with immunoSEQ multiplex PCR, while TCRdb's copy carries only in-frame clones and drops some. That table furnishes V, J and clone size, whereas the DNA furnished D and trimming. This repertoire shows 90,000 to 120,000 clones, roughly 83% found once; its top ten account for approximately 4%.

The rearrangement uses TRBV11-2 and TRBJ1-5; D is perhaps TRBD1 (6 bases). The receptor was isolated from a human donor in a cohort sampled during active COVID-19. Sequencing used peripheral blood. CDR3: CASSLRSGARGQPQHF. Here the CDR3 DNA reads TGTGCCAGCAGCTTGCGTTCAGGGGCGCGAGGACAGCCCCAGCATTTT.